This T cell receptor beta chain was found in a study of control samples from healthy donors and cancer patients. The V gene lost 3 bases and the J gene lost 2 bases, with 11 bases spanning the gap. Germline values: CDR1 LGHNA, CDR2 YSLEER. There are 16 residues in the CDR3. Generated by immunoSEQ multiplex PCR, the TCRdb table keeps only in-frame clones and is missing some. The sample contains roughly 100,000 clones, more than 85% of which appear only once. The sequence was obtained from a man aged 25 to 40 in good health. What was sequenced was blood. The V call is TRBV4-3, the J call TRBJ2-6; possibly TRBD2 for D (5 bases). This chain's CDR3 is CASSQRAFAGANVLTF. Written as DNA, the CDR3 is TGCGCCAGCAGCCAGCGGGCTTTCGCTGGGGCCAACGTCCTGACTTTC.